Listed here are 31 T cell receptor beta chains from one sample, sequenced in a study of cytomegalovirus exposure and HLA in healthy donors. In the PCR, 60 Vbeta and 13 Jbeta primers were used. Sequencing was performed with immunoSEQ multiplex PCR; in TCRdb, only in-frame clones are kept and a portion is missing. The data hold 120,000 to 150,000 clones, with 65% to 85% observed a single time. The sequenced sample was PBMCs. These receptors originate from a man between 18 and 29 years old in good health and CMV-seronegative.

V gene TRBV29-1 combines with J gene TRBJ2-5; possible D gene TRBD2, 6 bases. The J call is uncertain, as TRBJ2-7 better fits the DNA end. The CDR3 spans 13 residues. Germline loops: CDR1 SQVTM, CDR2 ANQGSEA. CDR3 sequence reads: CSVGDGRTYEQYF. The CDR3 DNA is TGCAGCGTTGGGGACGGGAGAACTTACGAGCAGTACTTC.

The chain carries TRBV7-9 and TRBJ2-7; 8 nucleotides match TRBD1. Looked up from germline, CDR1 is SEHNR and CDR2 is FQNEAQ (reference sequence). The J segment lost 5 bases and the V segment lost 6 bases, leaving 9 bases of the junction unmatched. The CDR3 is 14 amino acids. The CDR3: CASSSPRTGNEQYF. As DNA, the CDR3 is TGTGCCAGCAGTTCCCCGAGGACAGGGAACGAGCAGTACTTC.

Comments on this clone: The junction differs from germline at one of its ends, possibly a read error. The genes are TRBV19 and TRBJ1-5; D remains unclear. Germline loops: CDR1 LNHDA, CDR2 SQIVND (reference sequence). The CDR3 sequence is 13 residues long. The CDR3 DNA reads TGTGCCAGTAGTATAGTCGGTAATCGGCCCCAGCATTTT. This encodes CASSIVGNRPQHF.

This clone occurred once. The chain is built from TRBV21-1 and TRBJ2-5; the table's D call, TRBD1, was not checked against the DNA. TRBV21-1 counts as a pseudogene. The CDR3 has 15 amino acids. CDR3 bases: TGTGCCAGCAGCCTACCGGGACAGGGACAAGAGACCCAGTACTTC. Protein product: CASSLPGQGQETQYF.

The chain uses TRBV14 and TRBJ2-7; D perhaps matches TRBD1 (6 bases). The ends were cut back, 5 bases at V and 5 bases at J, with 13 bases in the middle. The CDR3 consists of 13 residues. Germline values: CDR1 SGHDN, CDR2 FVKESK. The CDR3 DNA reads TGTGCCAGCAGCTTACAGGGTTTTCACGAGCAGTACTTC. This encodes CASSLQGFHEQYF.

In DNA, the CDR3 is TGTGCCAGCAGCGGGTACAGGGCTGATGGCTACACCTTC. Translating gives CASSGYRADGYTF. This chain connects TRBV9 to TRBJ1-2; D perhaps matches TRBD1 (6 bases). Germline CDR1 reads SGDLS; CDR2 reads YYNGEE. The CDR3 spans 13 residues. V was trimmed by 3 bases and J by 6 bases, leaving 12 bases between them.

This clone was found once. The V and J genes are TRBV29-1 and TRBJ1-1; no reliable D call. CDR3 size: 15 residues. V was cut by 1 base and J by 1 base, with 13 bases left in between. Germline CDR1 reads SQVTM; CDR2 reads ANQGSEA. DNA for the CDR3: TGCAGCGTTGAAGGGTTCGGGGTACCGAACACTGAAGCTTTCTTT. Encoded protein: CSVEGFGVPNTEAFF.

This sequence joins TRBV9 and TRBJ2-3; the D gene is possibly TRBD1 (6 bases). V was cut by 2 bases and J by 6 bases, with 16 bases left in between. The CDR3 sequence is 15 residues long. Germline V gene lookup returns CDR1 SGDLS and CDR2 YYNGEE. The CDR3 DNA reads as TGTGCCAGCAGCGTGAGGGCCAGGGGCTCTGATACGCAGTATTTT. It translates to CASSVRARGSDTQYF.

The rearrangement links TRBV30 to TRBJ1-3; D remains ambiguous. Trimming removed 0 bases from V and 0 bases from J, with 12 bases in between. The CDR3 covers 16 residues. Germline CDR1 and CDR2: GTSNPN and SVGIG (reference sequence). The CDR3 DNA sequence: TGTGCCTGGAGTGTAGGGAGTCGCATCTCTGGAAACACCATATATTTT. Translating gives CAWSVGSRISGNTIYF.

The chain uses TRBV6-4 and TRBJ1-4; no firm D call. V dropped 2 bases and J dropped 4 bases, with 14 bases sitting between them. CDR1 is MRHNA, CDR2 SNTAGT, per germline. The CDR3 consists of 16 residues. The CDR3, as DNA: TGTGCCAGCAGTGACCTAAGGAGAGATAATAATGAAAAACTGTTTTTT. Encoded protein: CASSDLRRDNNEKLFF.

The chain is built from TRBV5-4 and TRBJ1-3; D is unclear. CDR3 size: 12 residues. Looked up from germline, CDR1 is SGHNT and CDR2 is YYREEE (reference sequence). Trimming took 7 bases from V and 3 from J, leaving 8 bases between them. The CDR3 sequence is CASAGNGNTIYF. The CDR3 DNA reads TGTGCCAGCGCGGGAAATGGAAACACCATATATTTT.

V and J are TRBV7-9 and TRBJ2-7, with 9 bases that match TRBD1. Germline V gives CDR1 SEHNR, CDR2 FQNEAQ (reference sequence). The CDR3 covers 17 residues. V shed 5 bases, J shed 5 bases, and the junction held 16 bases outside the gene matches. The CDR3 is CASSAWNLGQGRDEQYF. The CDR3 nucleotides are TGTGCCAGCAGCGCCTGGAATTTGGGACAGGGCCGCGACGAGCAGTACTTC.

This clone was detected once. V gene TRBV2 combines with J gene TRBJ2-4; D unclear. The CDR3 is made up of 12 amino acids. V was trimmed by 6 bases and J by 6 bases, leaving 9 bases between them. Germline V gene data show CDR1 as SNHLY and CDR2 as FYNNEI. The CDR3 protein is CASSEPRNIQYF. The DNA of the CDR3 is TGTGCCAGCAGCGAGCCGCGAAACATTCAGTACTTC.

The chain has TRBV5-4 and TRBJ2-7, with TRBD2 matching 10 bases. There are 16 residues in the CDR3. The germline V gene has CDR1 SGHNT and CDR2 YYREEE (reference sequence). The trim removed 2 bases at V and 4 bases at J, leaving 9 bases unmatched. DNA for the CDR3: TGTGCCAGCAGCTTTTCGTTAGCGGGGGGCTCTTACGAGCAGTACTTC. The encoded protein is CASSFSLAGGSYEQYF. The full variable domain, completed using reference TRBV5-4 and TRBJ2-7, is ETGVTQSPTHLIKTRGQQVTLRCSSQSGHNTVSWYQQALGQGPQFIFQYYREEENGRGNFPPRFSGLQFPNYSSELNVNALELDDSALYLCASSFSLAGGSYEQYFGPGTRLTVT.

The chain joins TRBV27 to TRBJ2-6; tentative D call: TRBD1 (5 bases). Per the germline V gene, CDR1 is MNHEY and CDR2 is SMNVEV (reference sequence). Trimming took 4 bases from V and 4 from J, leaving 23 bases between them. The CDR3 consists of 19 residues. CDR3 in DNA: TGTGCCAGCAGTTGGTCCAGGGAATACGGGTCTCTGGGGGCCAACGTCCTGACTTTC. This encodes CASSWSREYGSLGANVLTF.

The chain uses TRBV4-1 and TRBJ2-5; 7 bases line up with TRBD1. The germline V gene encodes CDR1 MGHRA and CDR2 YSYEKL. The CDR3 is 15 residues long. V shed 4 bases, J shed 0 bases, and the junction held 5 bases outside the gene matches. The CDR3 bases are TGCGCCAGCAGCCGCCTAGACAGGGACCAAGAGACCCAGTACTTC. Protein: CASSRLDRDQETQYF.

The chain couples TRBV27 to TRBJ2-1, with D possibly being TRBD2 (5 bases). The CDR3 totals 14 residues. The germline CDR1 and CDR2 sequences are MNHEY and SMNVEV (reference sequence). The V end was cut by 3 bases, the J end by 9 bases, with 15 bases between. This chain's CDR3 is CASSFYNRAGEQFF. CDR3 sequence (DNA): TGTGCCAGCAGTTTCTACAACCGGGCGGGTGAGCAGTTCTTC.

The V gene is TRBV5-1, the J gene TRBJ1-1; D is unclear. V lost 4 bases and J lost 9, with 10 bases in between. The CDR3 contains 11 residues. The germline CDR1 and CDR2 sequences are SGHRS and YFSETQ. The CDR3 coding sequence is TGCGCCAGCAGCGGGTCGGGGAAAGCTTTCTTT. It is translated as CASSGSGKAFF.

The V and J genes are TRBV6-5 and TRBJ1-1; tentative D call: TRBD1 (5 bases). CDR3 length equals 12 residues. Germline V gives CDR1 MNHEY, CDR2 SVGAGI. V gave up 8 bases and J gave up 1 base, with 8 bases separating them. The CDR3 sequence is CASGGANTEAFF. For the CDR3, the DNA is TGTGCCAGCGGAGGGGCGAACACTGAAGCTTTCTTT.

The CDR3: CASSLLGTGQVTPLHF. The CDR3 coding sequence is TGTGCCAGCAGCTTACTAGGGACAGGGCAGGTTACACCCCTCCACTTT. This sequence joins TRBV5-4 and TRBJ1-6; 9 bases agree with TRBD1. The CDR3 is made up of 16 amino acids. Germline V CDR1 and CDR2: SGHNT, YYREEE (reference sequence). After removal of 2 bases from V and 11 bases from J, the junction contained 11 bases not matched to a gene.

The CDR3 region is CASSLAGSIRKGYTF. The CDR3 DNA reads as TGCGCCAGCAGCTTGGCCGGGTCCATCCGGAAGGGCTACACCTTC. The rearrangement uses TRBV5-1 and TRBJ1-2; D remains unclear. Germline lookup yields CDR1 SGHRS and CDR2 YFSETQ. V dropped 0 bases and J dropped 8 bases, with 17 bases sitting between them. This CDR3 region has 15 residues. Full variable domain (missing parts from reference TRBV5-1 and TRBJ1-2): KAGVTQTPRYLIKTRGQQVTLSCSPISGHRSVSWYQQTPGQGLQFLFEYFSETQRNKGNFPGRFSGRQFSNSRSEMNVSTLELGDSALYLCASSLAGSIRKGYTFGSGTRLTVV.

J is TRBJ1-2 and V is TRBV11-1; maybe TRBD1 (5 bases). Germline CDR1 and CDR2: SGHAT and FQDESV (reference sequence). V gave up 4 bases and J gave up 8 bases, with 20 bases separating them. The CDR3 is 15 residues long. The CDR3 reads CASSSTSGTAGGYTF. The CDR3 DNA reads TGTGCCAGCAGCTCCACTTCCGGGACGGCGGGGGGCTACACCTTC.

The chain links TRBV4-1 to TRBJ2-7; 10 positions agree with TRBD1. CDR1 and CDR2 (germline): MGHRA, YSYEKL. V lost 2 bases to trimming and J lost 3 bases; unmatched junction nucleotides: 4. CDR3 size: 15 residues. This CDR3 reads CASSQSGTGDYEQYF. In nucleotides, the CDR3 is TGCGCCAGCAGCCAATCCGGGACAGGGGACTACGAGCAGTACTTC.

The chain couples TRBV9 to TRBJ1-2; perhaps TRBD1 as D (6 bases). Per the germline V gene, CDR1 is SGDLS and CDR2 is YYNGEE. V lost 7 bases, J lost 8 bases, and 12 bases lay in between. CDR3 length: 11 amino acids. The CDR3 DNA reads as TGTGCCAGCGGACAGTCGAAGGGCTACACCTTC. This codes for CASGQSKGYTF.

The rearrangement uses TRBV19 and TRBJ1-5, with D possibly matching TRBD1 (6 bases). The CDR3 has 14 amino acids. The V end was cut by 6 bases, the J end by 6 bases, with 15 bases between. From germline, CDR1 is LNHDA and CDR2 SQIVND (reference sequence). The CDR3 loop is CASSLPGHTQPQHF. The DNA of the CDR3 is TGTGCCAGTAGCCTACCGGGACACACTCAGCCCCAGCATTTT.

This chain links TRBV5-4 with TRBJ1-2; possibly TRBD1 for D (5 bases). The CDR3 loop spans 14 amino acids. The V end was cut by 3 bases, the J end by 8 bases, with 17 bases between. Germline V gives CDR1 SGHNT, CDR2 YYREEE (reference sequence). This chain's CDR3 is CASSSGRARNGYTF. CDR3 nucleotide sequence: TGTGCCAGCAGCTCCGGCAGGGCTAGGAACGGCTACACCTTC.

V is TRBV5-1 and J is TRBJ2-7; D may be TRBD1 (5 bases). This CDR3 is 13 amino acids long. Germline assignment: CDR1 SGHRS and CDR2 YFSETQ. The V gene lost 4 bases and the J gene lost 3 bases, with 11 bases spanning the gap. The CDR3 DNA is TGCGCCAGCAGCCCGCCAGGGTACTACGAGCAGTACTTC. Translation gives CASSPPGYYEQYF.

The chain carries TRBV10-3 and TRBJ2-7, with D perhaps TRBD2 (6 bases). CDR1 is ENHRY, CDR2 SYGVKD, per germline. This CDR3 contains 13 residues. V lost 6 bases, J lost 3 bases, and 12 bases lay in between. The CDR3 is CAIRGGDSYEQYF. CDR3 coding DNA: TGTGCCATCAGGGGAGGAGACAGCTACGAGCAGTACTTC.

On this clone: The same CDR3 is also encoded by other DNA sequences in this sample. J is TRBJ1-3 and V is TRBV5-6; D not resolved. V was trimmed by 4 bases and J by 4 bases, leaving 18 bases between them. CDR3 size: 16 residues. The V gene's germline CDR1 is SGHDT and CDR2 YYEEEE. CDR3 protein: CASSPAWRSLGNTIYF. For the CDR3, the DNA is TGTGCCAGCAGCCCCGCGTGGAGGTCGCTAGGAAACACCATATATTTT.

The CDR3 protein is CASRRTGGPYGYTF. CDR3 DNA sequence: TGTGCCAGCAGGAGGACAGGGGGCCCCTATGGCTACACCTTC. J is TRBJ1-2 and V is TRBV6-5, with 11 bases that match TRBD1. V was pared by 6 bases and J by 4 bases, with 4 bases of the junction left unmatched. The CDR3 spans 14 residues. Germline V gene sequence: CDR1 MNHEY, CDR2 SVGAGI.

The chain combines TRBV7-3 with TRBJ1-1; D is undetermined. The CDR3 runs 13 residues. With 5 bases removed from V and 3 bases from J, the gap between germline ends came to 10 bases. Germline-derived CDR1 and CDR2 are SGHTA and FQGTGA. In DNA, the CDR3 is TGTGCCAGCAGCAACTACTCCTACACTGAAGCTTTCTTT. Its protein product is CASSNYSYTEAFF.